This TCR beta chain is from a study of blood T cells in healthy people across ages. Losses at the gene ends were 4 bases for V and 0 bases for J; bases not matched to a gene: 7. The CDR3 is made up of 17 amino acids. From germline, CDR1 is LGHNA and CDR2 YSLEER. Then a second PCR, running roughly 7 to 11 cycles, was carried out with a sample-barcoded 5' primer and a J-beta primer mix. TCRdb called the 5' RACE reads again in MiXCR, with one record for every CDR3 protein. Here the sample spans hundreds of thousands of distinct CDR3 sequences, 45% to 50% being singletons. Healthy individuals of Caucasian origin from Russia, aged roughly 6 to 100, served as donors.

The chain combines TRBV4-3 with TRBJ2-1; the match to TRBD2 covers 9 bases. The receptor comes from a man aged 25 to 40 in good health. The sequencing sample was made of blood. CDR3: CASSPRGGLSSYNEQFF. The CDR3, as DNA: TGCGCCAGCAGCCCGCGGGGGGGGCTTAGCTCCTACAATGAGCAGTTCTTC.